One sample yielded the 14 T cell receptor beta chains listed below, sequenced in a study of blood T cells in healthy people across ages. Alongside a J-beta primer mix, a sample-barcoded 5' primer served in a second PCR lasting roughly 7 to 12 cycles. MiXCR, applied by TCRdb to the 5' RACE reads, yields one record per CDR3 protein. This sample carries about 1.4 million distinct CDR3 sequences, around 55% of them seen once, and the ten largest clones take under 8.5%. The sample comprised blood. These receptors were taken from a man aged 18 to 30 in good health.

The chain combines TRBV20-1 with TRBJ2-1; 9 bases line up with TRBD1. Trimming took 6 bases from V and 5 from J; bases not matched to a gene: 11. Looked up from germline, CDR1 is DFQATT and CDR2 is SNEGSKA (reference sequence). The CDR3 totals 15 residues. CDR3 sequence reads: CSAERDRGKHNEQFF. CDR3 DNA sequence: TGCAGTGCAGAGCGAGACAGGGGGAAGCACAATGAGCAGTTCTTC.

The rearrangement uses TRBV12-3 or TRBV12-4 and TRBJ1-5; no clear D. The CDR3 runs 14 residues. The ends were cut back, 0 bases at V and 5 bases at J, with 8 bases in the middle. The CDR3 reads CASSLALLYQPQHF. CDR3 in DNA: TGTGCCAGCAGTTTAGCGCTCCTTTATCAGCCCCAGCATTTT.

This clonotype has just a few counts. The CDR3: CASSGNRDYGYTF. Here the CDR3 DNA reads TGTGCCAGCAGTGGTAACCGGGACTATGGCTACACCTTC. The gene calls are TRBV28 and TRBJ1-2; D call uncertain. The V gene lost 5 bases and the J gene lost 3 bases, with 10 bases spanning the gap. The V gene's germline CDR1 is MDHEN and CDR2 SYDVKM. The CDR3 covers 13 residues.

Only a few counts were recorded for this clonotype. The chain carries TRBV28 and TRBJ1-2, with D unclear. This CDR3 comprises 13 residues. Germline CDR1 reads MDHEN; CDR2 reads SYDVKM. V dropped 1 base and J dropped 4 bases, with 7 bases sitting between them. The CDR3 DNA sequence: TGTGCCAGCAGTTTATCAGCGTTCTATGGCTACACCTTC. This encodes CASSLSAFYGYTF.

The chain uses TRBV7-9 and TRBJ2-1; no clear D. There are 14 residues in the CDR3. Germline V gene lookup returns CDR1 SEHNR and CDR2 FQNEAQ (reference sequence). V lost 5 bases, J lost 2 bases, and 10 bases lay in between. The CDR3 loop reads CASSPPTPYNEQFF. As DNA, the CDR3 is TGTGCCAGCAGCCCTCCGACCCCCTACAATGAGCAGTTCTTC.

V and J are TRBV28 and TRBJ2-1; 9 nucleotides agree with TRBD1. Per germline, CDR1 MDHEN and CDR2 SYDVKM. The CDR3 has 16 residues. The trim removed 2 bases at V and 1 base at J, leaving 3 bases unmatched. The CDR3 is CASSLETGGSYNEQFF. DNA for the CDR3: TGTGCCAGCAGTTTAGAGACAGGGGGTTCCTACAATGAGCAGTTCTTC.

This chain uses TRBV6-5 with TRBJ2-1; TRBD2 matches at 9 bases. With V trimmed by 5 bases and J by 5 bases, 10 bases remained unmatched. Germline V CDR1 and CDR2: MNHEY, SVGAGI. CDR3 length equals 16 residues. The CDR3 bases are TGTGCCAGCAGTAGTCCCGGGACTAGCTACAACAATGAGCAGTTCTTC. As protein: CASSSPGTSYNNEQFF.

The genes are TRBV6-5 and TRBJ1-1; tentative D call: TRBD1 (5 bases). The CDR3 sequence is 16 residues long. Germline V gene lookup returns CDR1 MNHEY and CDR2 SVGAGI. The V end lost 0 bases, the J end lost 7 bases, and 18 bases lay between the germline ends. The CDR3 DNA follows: TGTGCCAGCAGTTACTCGTTGACCGGGGACCACTATGAAGCTTTCTTT. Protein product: CASSYSLTGDHYEAFF.

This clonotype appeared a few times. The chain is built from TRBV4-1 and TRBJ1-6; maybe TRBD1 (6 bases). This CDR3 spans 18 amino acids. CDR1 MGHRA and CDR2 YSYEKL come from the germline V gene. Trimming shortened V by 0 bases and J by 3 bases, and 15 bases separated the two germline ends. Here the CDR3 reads CASSQDPSKGGYNSPLHF. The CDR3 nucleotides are TGCGCCAGCAGCCAAGATCCCAGTAAAGGGGGCTATAATTCACCCCTCCACTTT.

The CDR3 bases are TGCAGTGCTATAGGACAATTCTCCTACGAGCAGTACTTC. Translated, it gives CSAIGQFSYEQYF. J is TRBJ2-7 and V is TRBV20-1; D perhaps matches TRBD1 (5 bases). Trimming shortened V by 4 bases and J by 0 bases, and 10 bases separated the two germline ends. Germline V gene sequence: CDR1 DFQATT, CDR2 SNEGSKA (reference sequence). CDR3 length: 13 amino acids.

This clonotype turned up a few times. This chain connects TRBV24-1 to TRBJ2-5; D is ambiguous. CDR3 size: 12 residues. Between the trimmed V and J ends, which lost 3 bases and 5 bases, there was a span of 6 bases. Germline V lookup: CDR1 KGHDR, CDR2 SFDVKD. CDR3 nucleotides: TGTGCCACCAGTGATCCACAGGAGACCCAGTACTTC. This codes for CATSDPQETQYF.

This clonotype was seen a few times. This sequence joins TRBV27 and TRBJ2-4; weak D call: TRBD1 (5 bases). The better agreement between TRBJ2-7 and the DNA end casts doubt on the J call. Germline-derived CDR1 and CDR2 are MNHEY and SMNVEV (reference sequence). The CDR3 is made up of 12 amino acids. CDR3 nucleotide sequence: TGTGCCAGCAGTCCTGGACACCCCGAGCAGTACTTC. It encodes CASSPGHPEQYF.

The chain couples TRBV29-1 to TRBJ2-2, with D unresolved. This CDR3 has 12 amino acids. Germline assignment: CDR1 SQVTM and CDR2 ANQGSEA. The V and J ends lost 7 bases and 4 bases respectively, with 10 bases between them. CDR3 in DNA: TGCAGCGCGCGGTCTGGCACCGGGGAGCTGTTTTTT. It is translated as CSARSGTGELFF.

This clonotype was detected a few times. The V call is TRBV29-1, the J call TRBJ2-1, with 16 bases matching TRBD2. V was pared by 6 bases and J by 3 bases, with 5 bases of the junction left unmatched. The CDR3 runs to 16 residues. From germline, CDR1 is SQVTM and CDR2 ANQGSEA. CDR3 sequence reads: CSVVGTSGGVYNEQFF. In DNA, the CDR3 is TGCAGCGTGGTCGGGACTAGCGGGGGGGTCTACAATGAGCAGTTCTTC.